The 19 T cell receptor beta chains reported below all come from one sample, sequenced in a study of shared clonotypes between healthy human individuals (TCRdb year 2020). For the CD8 naive samples, CD45RO-negative cells were positively selected for CCR7, yielding a CD45RA+CCR7+ population from which TemRA cells were excluded. The library was prepared using the immunoSEQ multiplex PCR assay. TCRdb stores this immuneACCESS table with in-frame sequences only. Part of the clones is absent; in the studies checked, under half of the shortfall reflects unresolved V genes, and no reason is known for the rest. Here the sample has approximately 1.9 million clones; approximately 92% occur a single time. The ten largest clones represent approximately 1.6% of the sample. Sequences were obtained from naive CD8+ T cells from PBMCs. The sample's cell subset or site, from its label and the paper: CD45RA+CCR7+. The receptor source for this set is a man aged 18-30 years in good health. Some clones in this sample may be carry-over from other donors' samples.

This chain links TRBV9 with TRBJ1-1, with D maybe TRBD1 (5 bases). V dropped 0 bases and J dropped 9 bases, with 24 bases sitting between them. Germline V gene sequence: CDR1 SGDLS, CDR2 YYNGEE. The length of the CDR3 is 17 residues. CDR3 region: CASSVDRDGRSPTKAFF. The CDR3 nucleotides are TGTGCCAGCAGCGTAGATAGGGACGGGAGATCTCCTACGAAAGCTTTCTTT.

The chain links TRBV28 to TRBJ2-6; possible D gene TRBD2, 5 bases. The CDR3 runs 17 residues. Germline assignment: CDR1 MDHEN and CDR2 SYDVKM. V shed 6 bases and J shed 10 bases, with 25 bases lying between them. The CDR3 DNA is TGTGCCAGCAGCTCCCCCCTAGCAGTACTTCAAGCGAACGTCCTGACTTTC. Protein: CASSSPLAVLQANVLTF.

The rearrangement links TRBV18 to TRBJ1-2; D is unresolved. Germline values: CDR1 KGHSH, CDR2 LQKENI. CDR3 length: 16 residues. Trimming pared 1 base from V and 1 base from J, leaving 13 bases between. The CDR3 loop is CASSPLDGRSNYGYTF. In nucleotides, the CDR3 is TGTGCCAGCTCACCACTGGACGGACGGAGTAACTATGGCTACACCTTC.

The gene calls are TRBV4-1 and TRBJ2-7; possibly TRBD1 for D (5 bases). Trimming stripped 2 bases from V and 2 bases from J, with 10 bases between. The CDR3 loop spans 14 amino acids. Germline CDR1 reads MGHRA; CDR2 reads YSYEKL. The CDR3 DNA sequence: TGCGCCAGCAGCCAACAGGGATTTCCCTACGAGCAGTACTTC. It specifies CASSQQGFPYEQYF.

Note on this clone: Within the sample, other DNA sequences also encode this same CDR3. The chain recombines TRBV4-1 with TRBJ2-1, with no clear D. Germline V lookup: CDR1 MGHRA, CDR2 YSYEKL. The CDR3 totals 15 residues. The germline V and J ends were trimmed by 1 base and 0 bases, with 7 bases remaining between them. The CDR3 nucleotides are TGCGCCAGCAGCCAAGGGTTGTCCTCCTACAATGAGCAGTTCTTC. Translating gives CASSQGLSSYNEQFF.

The rearrangement links TRBV9 to TRBJ2-3, with 16 bases aligning to TRBD2. The J segment lost 6 bases and the V segment lost 0 bases, leaving 10 bases of the junction unmatched. CDR3 length: 19 amino acids. Germline V CDR1 and CDR2: SGDLS, YYNGEE. CDR3 protein: CASSVGGLAGGVRSDTQYF. DNA for the CDR3: TGTGCCAGCAGCGTAGGGGGACTAGCGGGAGGGGTACGTTCGGATACGCAGTATTTT.

The rearrangement links TRBV6-5 to TRBJ1-2; D ambiguous. The CDR3 runs to 15 residues. V shed 0 bases and J shed 3 bases, with 11 bases lying between them. Germline CDR1 reads MNHEY; CDR2 reads SVGAGI. In DNA form, the CDR3 reads TGTGCCAGCAGTTACTCGACTGGTTGGGACTATGGCTACACCTTC. Amino acids: CASSYSTGWDYGYTF.

The J gene is TRBJ2-3, the V gene TRBV29-1, with 9 bases fitting TRBD1. V shed 7 bases, J shed 5 bases, and the junction held 13 bases outside the gene matches. Germline V gene sequence: CDR1 SQVTM, CDR2 ANQGSEA. This CDR3 is 15 amino acids long. The CDR3 nucleotides read TGCAGCGCCGACCACAGGGGGCCGCAAGGAGATACGCAGTATTTT. Translated: CSADHRGPQGDTQYF.

The chain links TRBV30 to TRBJ1-6, with 7 bases fitting TRBD1. Germline loops: CDR1 GTSNPN, CDR2 SVGIG (reference sequence). The V and J ends lost 7 bases and 2 bases, in that order; junction bases with no gene match: 5. CDR3 size: 14 residues. The CDR3 loop is CAFKGAAYNSPLHF. In DNA form, the CDR3 reads TGTGCCTTTAAGGGGGCGGCCTATAATTCACCCCTCCACTTT.

As to this clone: In the same sample, other DNA sequences code for this CDR3. V and J are TRBV7-9 and TRBJ2-7; possibly TRBD2 for D (6 bases). The CDR3 contains 12 residues. The V and J ends lost 3 bases and 6 bases respectively, with 9 bases between them. Germline lookup yields CDR1 SEHNR and CDR2 FQNEAQ (reference sequence). The CDR3 loop is CASSFGGSEQYF. Here the CDR3 DNA reads TGTGCCAGCAGCTTTGGGGGGAGCGAGCAGTACTTC.

The CDR3 here is CASSSRTGGMSGANVLTF. CDR3 in DNA: TGTGCCAGCAGCTCCCGGACAGGGGGAATGTCTGGGGCCAACGTCCTGACTTTC. This chain connects TRBV7-9 to TRBJ2-6; 10 bases are shared with TRBD1. The CDR3 has 18 residues. The germline V gene encodes CDR1 SEHNR and CDR2 FQNEAQ (reference sequence). Trimming cost V 4 bases and J 1 base; bases outside gene matches: 7.

This clone has a single count. CDR3 amino acids: CASSFGQGMNTEAFF. CDR3 nucleotide sequence: TGTGCCAGCAGCTTCGGACAGGGCATGAACACTGAAGCTTTCTTT. This chain links TRBV7-6 with TRBJ1-1, with 8 bases matching TRBD1. Per the germline V gene, CDR1 is SGHVS and CDR2 is FNYEAQ. The length of the CDR3 is 15 residues. Trimming cost V 3 bases and J 0 bases; bases outside gene matches: 3.

Concerning this clone: The same CDR3 also results from other DNA sequences found in this sample. The chain carries TRBV7-9 and TRBJ2-5; no reliable D call. V lost 6 bases and J lost 5, with 4 bases in between. The length of the CDR3 is 10 residues. Germline V gene sequence: CDR1 SEHNR, CDR2 FQNEAQ (reference sequence). The CDR3 DNA is TGTGCCAGCAGAGGGGAGACCCAGTACTTC. It specifies CASRGETQYF.

V is TRBV2 and J is TRBJ2-5; D gene unclear. CDR1 SNHLY and CDR2 FYNNEI come from the germline V gene. This CDR3 spans 18 amino acids. V lost 5 bases, J lost 4 bases, and 26 bases lay in between. The CDR3 is CASSLRPSFDMTGETQYF. The CDR3 DNA reads TGTGCCAGCAGTCTTCGTCCTTCTTTCGACATGACGGGAGAGACCCAGTACTTC.

The chain carries TRBV28 and TRBJ2-5; the D is unclear. The CDR3 runs 14 residues. Trimming left V 3 bases short and J 3 bases short, with 11 bases between. The germline V gene has CDR1 MDHEN and CDR2 SYDVKM. The CDR3 spells CASSFYQAEETQYF. CDR3 coding DNA: TGTGCCAGCAGTTTTTATCAGGCGGAAGAGACCCAGTACTTC.

The chain employs TRBV6-5 and TRBJ2-7, with TRBD1 matching 10 bases. V shed 3 bases and J 5 bases; nucleotides not matched to a gene: 7. Germline loops: CDR1 MNHEY, CDR2 SVGAGI. The CDR3 is 15 amino acids. As DNA, the CDR3 is TGTGCCAGCAGTTATCCGGGACAGGGGAGTCACGAGCAGTACTTC. Translating gives CASSYPGQGSHEQYF.

This clone appeared a single time. V usage is TRBV15 and J usage is TRBJ1-1, with D uncertain. CDR1 and CDR2 from the germline V gene are LNHNV and YYDKDF (reference sequence). The CDR3 is made up of 14 amino acids. V shed 5 bases and J shed 1 base, with 11 bases lying between them. In nucleotides, the CDR3 is TGTGCCACCAGCTCCGGGAGGCCGAACACTGAAGCTTTCTTT. This translates into CATSSGRPNTEAFF.

The chain carries TRBV5-6 and TRBJ2-7; 10 nucleotides match TRBD1. The CDR3 runs to 15 residues. Germline trimming cut 4 bases from V and 2 bases from J; bases unmatched to any gene: 6. Germline V gene lookup returns CDR1 SGHDT and CDR2 YYEEEE. In nucleotides, the CDR3 is TGTGCCAGCAGCGCGTGGACAGGGGGACCCTACGAGCAGTACTTC. Protein product: CASSAWTGGPYEQYF. Using reference TRBV5-6 and TRBJ2-7 for the parts outside the CDR3, the full variable domain is DAGVTQSPTHLIKTRGQQVTLRCSPKSGHDTVSWYQQALGQGPQFIFQYYEEEERQRGNFPDRFSGHQFPNYSSELNVNALLLGDSALYLCASSAWTGGPYEQYFGPGTRLTVT.

This chain joins TRBV7-2 and TRBJ2-7; 10 nucleotides align to TRBD2. The CDR3 covers 16 residues. J was trimmed by 2 bases and V by 4 bases; bases with no gene match: 8. CDR1 is SGHTA and CDR2 is FQGNSA in the germline V gene. The CDR3 is CASSSASGRVPYEQYF. CDR3 bases: TGTGCCAGCAGCTCCGCCAGCGGGAGGGTTCCCTACGAGCAGTACTTC.